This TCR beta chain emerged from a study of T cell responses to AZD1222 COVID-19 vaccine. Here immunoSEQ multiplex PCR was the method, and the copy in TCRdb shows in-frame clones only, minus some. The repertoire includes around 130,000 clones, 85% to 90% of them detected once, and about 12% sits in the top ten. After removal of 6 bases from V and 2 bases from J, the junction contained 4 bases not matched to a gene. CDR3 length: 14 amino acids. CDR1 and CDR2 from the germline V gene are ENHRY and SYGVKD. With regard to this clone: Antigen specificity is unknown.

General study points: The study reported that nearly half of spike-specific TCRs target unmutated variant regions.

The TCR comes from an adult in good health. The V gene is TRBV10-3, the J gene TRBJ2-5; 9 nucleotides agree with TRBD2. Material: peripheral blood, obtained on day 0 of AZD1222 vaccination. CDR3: CAIRAGGDQETQYF. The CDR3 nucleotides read TGTGCCATCAGAGCGGGGGGTGATCAAGAGACCCAGTACTTC.